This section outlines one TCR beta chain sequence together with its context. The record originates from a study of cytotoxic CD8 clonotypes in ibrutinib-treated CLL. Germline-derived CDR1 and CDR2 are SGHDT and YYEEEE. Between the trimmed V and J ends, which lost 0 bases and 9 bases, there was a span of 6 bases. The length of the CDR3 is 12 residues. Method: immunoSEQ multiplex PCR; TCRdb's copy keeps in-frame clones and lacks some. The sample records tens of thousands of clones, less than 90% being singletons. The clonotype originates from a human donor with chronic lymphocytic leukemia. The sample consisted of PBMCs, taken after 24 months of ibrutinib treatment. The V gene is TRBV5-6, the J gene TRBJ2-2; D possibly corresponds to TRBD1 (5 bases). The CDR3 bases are TGTGCCAGCAGCTTGGGGGGCTGGGAGCTGTTTTTT. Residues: CASSLGGWELFF.